The entry that follows covers one T cell receptor (beta chain) sequence. What it binds is unknown. This sample is part of a study of cytomegalovirus exposure and HLA in healthy donors. Findings of the study overall: Whilst most TCR sequences proved rare, a subset of public TCRs occurred across many donors.

The PCR was carried out with 60 Vbeta primers and 13 Jbeta primers. Sequencing was performed with immunoSEQ multiplex PCR; in TCRdb, only in-frame clones are kept and a portion is missing. Of about 130,000 clones listed, 74% are singletons. Trimming took off 1 base at V and 5 bases at J, with 12 bases between the two ends. Germline CDR1 MNHNS, CDR2 SASEGT. This CDR3 has 15 amino acids. The V call is TRBV6-1, the J call TRBJ1-5; D possibly corresponds to TRBD1 (5 bases). This receptor was obtained from a woman aged 50 to 65 in good health and CMV-seropositive. Sequencing was done on a sample of PBMCs. CDR3 coding DNA: TGTGCCAGCAGTGAAGGAACCGGGGGAGATCAGCCCCAGCATTTT. Its translation: CASSEGTGGDQPQHF.